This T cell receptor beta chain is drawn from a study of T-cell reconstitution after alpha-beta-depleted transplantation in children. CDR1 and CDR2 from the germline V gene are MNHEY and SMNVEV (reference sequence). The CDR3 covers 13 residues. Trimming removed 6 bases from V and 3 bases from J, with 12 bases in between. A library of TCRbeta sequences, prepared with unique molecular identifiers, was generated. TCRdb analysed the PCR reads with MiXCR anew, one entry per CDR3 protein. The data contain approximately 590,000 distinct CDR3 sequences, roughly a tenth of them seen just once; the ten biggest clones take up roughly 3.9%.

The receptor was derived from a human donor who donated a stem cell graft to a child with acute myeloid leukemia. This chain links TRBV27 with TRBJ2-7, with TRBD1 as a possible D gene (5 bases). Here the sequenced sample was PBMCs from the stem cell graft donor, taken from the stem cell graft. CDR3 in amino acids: CASSRGHGYEQYF. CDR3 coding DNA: TGTGCCAGCAGCCGCGGACACGGCTACGAGCAGTACTTC.